These T cell receptor beta chains were read from a single sample in a study of response to subunit inactivated influenza vaccine. TCRdb recomputed calls from the RT-PCR reads with MiXCR, one row per CDR3 protein. The sample records about 570,000 distinct CDR3 sequences, 11% being singletons. These same data were also listed under a study on T cells expressing NK-cell markers.

Sequencing used PBMCs from blood, obtained on the day of vaccination. The source is a man between 45 and 60 years old who received an inactivated influenza vaccine. The CDR3 runs from the conserved cysteine through the conserved F or W. The order of the fields is D gene, clone size, V gene, J gene, CDR3 length, CDR3 protein, CDR3 DNA. D genes are given only for firm matches. Rows give clone size only sometimes, using once, few, many, or a class for an expanded clone.

d_gene: NA; abundance: NA; v_gene: TRBV20-1; j_gene: TRBJ1-5; len: 13; CDR3aa: CSARDLSVQPQHF; CDR3nt: TGCAGTGCTAGAGATCTTAGCGTGCAGCCCCAGCATTTT
d_gene: NA; abundance: few; v_gene: TRBV15; j_gene: TRBJ1-2; len: 14; CDR3aa: CATSRASTLYGYTF; CDR3nt: TGTGCCACCAGCAGAGCCTCTACACTCTATGGCTACACCTTC
d_gene: NA; abundance: few; v_gene: TRBV27; j_gene: TRBJ2-2; len: 15; CDR3aa: CASSLWARGTGELFF; CDR3nt: TGTGCCAGCAGTTTATGGGCCCGGGGTACCGGGGAGCTGTTTTTT
d_gene: NA; abundance: few; v_gene: TRBV5-1; j_gene: TRBJ2-3; len: 12; CDR3aa: CASSRGVDTQYF; CDR3nt: TGCGCCAGCAGCCGAGGAGTAGATACGCAGTATTTT
d_gene: TRBD2; abundance: few; v_gene: TRBV6-1; j_gene: TRBJ2-3; len: 16; CDR3aa: CASSRTSGRGADTQYF; CDR3nt: TGTGCCAGCAGTCGGACTAGCGGGAGAGGGGCAGATACGCAGTATTTT
d_gene: TRBD1; abundance: few; v_gene: TRBV5-1; j_gene: TRBJ2-1; len: 13; CDR3aa: CASRASGGNEQFF; CDR3nt: TGCGCCAGCAGGGCGTCAGGGGGTAATGAGCAGTTCTTC
d_gene: NA; abundance: NA; v_gene: TRBV7-9; j_gene: TRBJ2-7; len: 15; CDR3aa: CASRDLRAETYEQYF; CDR3nt: TGTGCCAGCAGAGACCTGCGAGCGGAGACCTACGAGCAGTACTTC
d_gene: TRBD1; abundance: few; v_gene: TRBV7-9; j_gene: TRBJ1-1; len: 16; CDR3aa: CASSFVGRGLNTEAFF; CDR3nt: TGTGCCAGCAGCTTCGTTGGCAGGGGGCTAAACACTGAAGCTTTCTTT
d_gene: TRBD2; abundance: few; v_gene: TRBV2; j_gene: TRBJ2-3; len: 18; CDR3aa: CASSESSVASGYTDTQYF; CDR3nt: TGTGCCAGCAGTGAAAGCAGTGTGGCTAGCGGTTACACAGATACGCAGTATTTT
d_gene: NA; abundance: few; v_gene: TRBV12-3/TRBV12-4; j_gene: TRBJ1-5; len: 12; CDR3aa: CASSNLEQPQHF; CDR3nt: TGTGCCAGCAGTAATCTTGAGCAGCCCCAGCATTTT
d_gene: TRBD1; abundance: NA; v_gene: TRBV7-9; j_gene: TRBJ1-6; len: 13; CDR3aa: CASSGQEASPLHF; CDR3nt: TGTGCCAGCAGCGGACAGGAGGCTTCACCCCTCCACTTT
d_gene: NA; abundance: NA; v_gene: TRBV18; j_gene: TRBJ2-2; len: 16; CDR3aa: CASSPSEGANTGELFF; CDR3nt: TGTGCCAGCTCACCATCGGAGGGGGCAAACACCGGGGAGCTGTTTTTT
d_gene: TRBD1; abundance: few; v_gene: TRBV20-1; j_gene: TRBJ1-1; len: 14; CDR3aa: CSAQSPTGGTEAFF; CDR3nt: TGCAGTGCTCAGAGCCCGACAGGGGGCACTGAAGCTTTCTTT
d_gene: NA; abundance: few; v_gene: TRBV12-3/TRBV12-4; j_gene: TRBJ1-5; len: 13; CDR3aa: CASSVTLNQPQHF; CDR3nt: TGTGCCAGCAGTGTGACTCTCAATCAGCCCCAGCATTTT
d_gene: NA; abundance: few; v_gene: TRBV27; j_gene: TRBJ2-3; len: 15; CDR3aa: CASSLKTGPTDTQYF; CDR3nt: TGTGCCAGCAGTTTAAAGACCGGACCCACAGATACGCAGTATTTT
d_gene: TRBD2; abundance: NA; v_gene: TRBV3-1; j_gene: TRBJ2-7; len: 13; CDR3aa: CASRLAGGDEQYF; CDR3nt: TGTGCCAGCAGACTAGCGGGAGGAGACGAGCAGTACTTC
d_gene: NA; abundance: few; v_gene: TRBV2; j_gene: TRBJ2-5; len: 13; CDR3aa: CASSPFGEETQYF; CDR3nt: TGTGCCAGCAGTCCCTTCGGAGAAGAGACCCAGTACTTC
d_gene: TRBD1; abundance: NA; v_gene: TRBV7-9; j_gene: TRBJ2-2; len: 15; CDR3aa: CASSYRDRDTGELFF; CDR3nt: TGTGCCAGCAGCTACCGGGACAGGGATACCGGGGAGCTGTTTTTT
d_gene: NA; abundance: few; v_gene: TRBV20-1; j_gene: TRBJ2-3; len: 14; CDR3aa: CSARSWSGTDTQYF; CDR3nt: TGCAGTGCTAGAAGCTGGTCTGGCACAGATACGCAGTATTTT
d_gene: NA; abundance: many; v_gene: TRBV28; j_gene: TRBJ2-7; len: 12; CDR3aa: CASSLSDYEQYF; CDR3nt: TGTGCCAGCAGTTTATCTGACTACGAGCAGTACTTC
d_gene: NA; abundance: NA; v_gene: TRBV10-3; j_gene: TRBJ2-1; len: 15; CDR3aa: CAISENQGVGNEQFF; CDR3nt: TGTGCCATCAGTGAGAACCAGGGCGTAGGCAATGAGCAGTTCTTC
d_gene: NA; abundance: many; v_gene: TRBV27; j_gene: TRBJ2-7; len: 14; CDR3aa: CASKTGQSSYEQYF; CDR3nt: TGTGCCAGCAAGACCGGGCAGAGTTCCTACGAGCAGTACTTC
d_gene: NA; abundance: few; v_gene: TRBV20-1; j_gene: TRBJ2-1; len: 16; CDR3aa: CSARAGSGPSYNEQFF; CDR3nt: TGCAGCGCCCGGGCGGGAAGCGGGCCTTCCTACAATGAGCAGTTCTTC
d_gene: TRBD1; abundance: few; v_gene: TRBV7-2; j_gene: TRBJ1-2; len: 15; CDR3aa: CASSRRTGGYYGYTF; CDR3nt: TGTGCCAGCAGCCGGCGGACAGGGGGGTACTATGGCTACACCTTC
d_gene: TRBD1; abundance: few; v_gene: TRBV20-1; j_gene: TRBJ1-5; len: 16; CDR3aa: CSARHRGFGGNQPQHF; CDR3nt: TGCAGTGCTAGGCACAGGGGGTTTGGGGGCAATCAGCCCCAGCATTTT
d_gene: TRBD2; abundance: few; v_gene: TRBV10-2; j_gene: TRBJ2-3; len: 16; CDR3aa: CASSEPSGGALDTQYF; CDR3nt: TGCGCCAGCAGTGAGCCCAGCGGGGGGGCCTTAGATACGCAGTATTTT
d_gene: NA; abundance: NA; v_gene: TRBV7-9; j_gene: TRBJ2-5; len: 15; CDR3aa: CASSSRDNVQETQYF; CDR3nt: TGTGCCAGCAGCTCTCGGGACAACGTCCAAGAGACCCAGTACTTC
d_gene: NA; abundance: few; v_gene: TRBV12-3/TRBV12-4; j_gene: TRBJ1-1; len: 14; CDR3aa: CASSYTKTDTEAFF; CDR3nt: TGTGCCAGCAGTTACACAAAAACGGACACTGAAGCTTTCTTT
d_gene: NA; abundance: NA; v_gene: TRBV11-3; j_gene: TRBJ2-7; len: 13; CDR3aa: CASSAPPDYEQYF; CDR3nt: TGTGCCAGCAGCGCGCCCCCAGACTACGAGCAGTACTTC
d_gene: TRBD1; abundance: few; v_gene: TRBV12-3/TRBV12-4; j_gene: TRBJ1-1; len: 14; CDR3aa: CASSQTGGPPEAFF; CDR3nt: TGTGCCAGCAGCCAAACAGGGGGCCCCCCTGAAGCTTTCTTT
d_gene: TRBD2; abundance: NA; v_gene: TRBV9; j_gene: TRBJ2-2; len: 15; CDR3aa: CASSASGIITGELFF; CDR3nt: TGTGCCAGCAGCGCTAGCGGGATAATAACCGGGGAGCTGTTTTTT
d_gene: NA; abundance: NA; v_gene: TRBV20-1; j_gene: TRBJ1-1; len: 13; CDR3aa: CSGKGNMNTEAFF; CDR3nt: TGCAGTGGAAAAGGAAACATGAACACTGAAGCTTTCTTT
d_gene: NA; abundance: NA; v_gene: TRBV4-1; j_gene: TRBJ2-2; len: 13; CDR3aa: CATRMVATGELFF; CDR3nt: TGCGCCACCAGGATGGTAGCGACCGGGGAGCTGTTTTTT
d_gene: NA; abundance: few; v_gene: TRBV7-9; j_gene: TRBJ2-5; len: 16; CDR3aa: CASSLPRDVAEETQYF; CDR3nt: TGTGCCAGCAGCTTACCTCGGGACGTCGCAGAAGAGACCCAGTACTTC
d_gene: TRBD1; abundance: few; v_gene: TRBV7-2; j_gene: TRBJ2-7; len: 16; CDR3aa: CASSLATTGQFYEQYF; CDR3nt: TGTGCCAGCAGCTTAGCTACCACGGGACAGTTCTACGAGCAGTACTTC
d_gene: NA; abundance: NA; v_gene: TRBV6-2/TRBV6-3; j_gene: TRBJ1-1; len: 14; CDR3aa: CASSYSRLATEAFF; CDR3nt: TGTGCCAGCAGTTACTCGCGCTTGGCCACTGAAGCTTTCTTT
d_gene: NA; abundance: NA; v_gene: TRBV27; j_gene: TRBJ2-5; len: 13; CDR3aa: CASSFEPQETQYF; CDR3nt: TGTGCCAGCAGTTTTGAGCCCCAAGAGACCCAGTACTTC
d_gene: TRBD2; abundance: few; v_gene: TRBV4-1; j_gene: TRBJ2-7; len: 16; CDR3aa: CASSHRTSGTTYEQYF; CDR3nt: TGCGCCAGCAGCCATCGGACTAGCGGGACCACCTACGAGCAGTACTTC
d_gene: NA; abundance: few; v_gene: TRBV7-2; j_gene: TRBJ2-7; len: 13; CDR3aa: CASSLAVFHEQYF; CDR3nt: TGTGCCAGCAGCTTAGCCGTCTTCCACGAGCAGTACTTC
d_gene: TRBD1; abundance: many; v_gene: TRBV7-9; j_gene: TRBJ2-7; len: 15; CDR3aa: CASSFPGQGSYEQYF; CDR3nt: TGTGCCAGCAGCTTTCCGGGACAGGGATCCTACGAGCAGTACTTC
d_gene: TRBD1; abundance: few; v_gene: TRBV20-1; j_gene: TRBJ2-7; len: 14; CDR3aa: CSARPGTGNYEQYF; CDR3nt: TGCAGTGCTAGGCCCGGGACAGGTAATTACGAGCAGTACTTC
d_gene: NA; abundance: NA; v_gene: TRBV28; j_gene: TRBJ2-1; len: 19; CDR3aa: CASSFGGRRLYSSYNEQFF; CDR3nt: TGTGCCAGCAGTTTCGGCGGGCGCCGGCTTTACTCCTCCTACAATGAGCAGTTCTTC
d_gene: TRBD1; abundance: NA; v_gene: TRBV5-1; j_gene: TRBJ1-5; len: 15; CDR3aa: CASSLAGGPNQPQHF; CDR3nt: TGCGCCAGCAGCTTGGCAGGGGGCCCCAATCAGCCCCAGCATTTT
d_gene: NA; abundance: few; v_gene: TRBV4-1; j_gene: TRBJ1-2; len: 17; CDR3aa: CASSQAPLQMGNYGYTF; CDR3nt: TGCGCCAGCAGCCAAGCCCCCTTACAGATGGGCAACTATGGCTACACCTTC
d_gene: NA; abundance: few; v_gene: TRBV6-1; j_gene: TRBJ2-1; len: 16; CDR3aa: CASTKQGSFPFNEQFF; CDR3nt: TGTGCCAGCACGAAACAGGGTTCATTCCCATTCAATGAGCAGTTCTTC
d_gene: NA; abundance: NA; v_gene: TRBV7-9; j_gene: TRBJ2-7; len: 16; CDR3aa: CAISTTPEGPSYEQYF; CDR3nt: TGTGCCATCAGCACCACTCCCGAGGGGCCCTCCTACGAGCAGTACTTC